Following are 2 T cell receptor beta chains from one sample sequenced in a study of blood T cell repertoires in COVID-19. Produced via immunoSEQ multiplex PCR; TCRdb's table is partial and in-frame only. The table includes 270,000 or so clones, 85% to 90% detected once. Sample: PBMCs or T cells enriched from blood (not recorded which). The source is a woman aged 25-40 years with acute COVID-19.

This clone was observed once. This rearrangement joins TRBV28 to TRBJ1-4; 7 bases align to TRBD1. The germline gives CDR1 MDHEN, CDR2 SYDVKM. Trimming cost V 2 bases and J 6 bases; bases outside gene matches: 3. CDR3 size: 14 residues. The CDR3 DNA follows: TGTGCCAGCAGTTTAGGGACAGAACATGAAAAACTGTTTTTT. It specifies CASSLGTEHEKLFF.

V gene TRBV28 combines with J gene TRBJ2-3; 9 nucleotides agree with TRBD1. This CDR3 contains 15 residues. Trimming at V came to 6 bases and at J to 2 bases, leaving 6 bases not matched to a gene. The germline V gene has CDR1 MDHEN and CDR2 SYDVKM. This chain's CDR3 is CASRSGQGNTDTQYF. The DNA of the CDR3 is TGTGCCAGCAGATCGGGACAGGGCAACACAGATACGCAGTATTTT.